This is a list of T cell receptor beta chains from one sample in a study of beta chain features in type 1 diabetes. Repertoires were generated with immunoSEQ multiplex PCR, while TCRdb's copy carries only in-frame clones and drops some. This sample has about 290,000 clones, with about 8% found just once. Specimen: central memory CD4+ T cells from blood. The receptor set was obtained from a woman aged 18 to 35 in good health. CDR3s include the opening cysteine and the closing phenylalanine or tryptophan. The order of the fields is D gene, V gene, J gene, CDR3 length, clone size, CDR3 protein, CDR3 DNA. The D gene is left open where the match is weak. Clone size is stated in some rows and not others, as once, few, many or a class when expanded.

>-|TRBV2|TRBJ1-5|16|-
CASSADRQASNQPQHF
TGTGCCAGCAGTGCCGACCGACAGGCTAGCAATCAGCCCCAGCATTTT
>-|TRBV29-1|TRBJ2-1|14|few
CSAEGSYSYNEQFF
TGCAGCGCAGAAGGCAGCTACTCCTACAATGAGCAGTTCTTC
>TRBD2|TRBV19|TRBJ2-1|19|-
CASSTSGTSGLSSYNEQFF
TGTGCCAGTAGTACATCCGGGACTAGCGGGCTAAGCTCCTACAATGAGCAGTTCTTC
>TRBD2|TRBV5-4|TRBJ2-1|16|-
CASSKNGGSPSREQFF
TGTGCCAGCAGCAAAAACGGGGGGTCCCCGTCGAGGGAGCAGTTCTTC
>-|TRBV6-6|TRBJ2-5|15|few
CASSYSGEARETQYF
TGTGCCAGCAGTTACTCGGGGGAGGCGAGGGAGACCCAGTACTTC
>-|TRBV2|TRBJ1-2|13|-
CASSRPASYGYTF
TGTGCCAGCAGTCGGCCAGCCAGCTATGGCTACACCTTC
>TRBD1|TRBV19|TRBJ2-1|16|-
CASRHQTGQGSHEQFF
TGTGCCAGTCGCCATCAGACAGGGCAGGGGTCCCATGAGCAGTTCTTC
>TRBD1|TRBV27|TRBJ1-1|14|few
CASSAWTGSEEAFF
TGTGCCAGCAGTGCCTGGACAGGATCGGAGGAAGCTTTCTTT
>-|TRBV4-1|TRBJ2-4|16|-
CASSQDWQGAKNIQYF
TGCGCCAGCAGCCAAGATTGGCAGGGAGCCAAAAACATTCAGTACTTC
>TRBD1|TRBV18|TRBJ2-7|13|-
CASSPPTGYEQYF
TGTGCCAGCTCACCACCGACAGGGTACGAGCAGTACTTC